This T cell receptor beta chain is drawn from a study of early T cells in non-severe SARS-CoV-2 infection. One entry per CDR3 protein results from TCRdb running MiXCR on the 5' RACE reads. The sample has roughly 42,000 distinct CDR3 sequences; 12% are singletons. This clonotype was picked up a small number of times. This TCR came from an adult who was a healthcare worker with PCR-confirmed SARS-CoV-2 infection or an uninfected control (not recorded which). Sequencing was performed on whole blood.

The CDR3 DNA reads as TGTGCCAGCAGCTTAGTCGGTGGAGATACGCAGTATTTT. As protein: CASSLVGGDTQYF. This chain uses TRBV7-2 with TRBJ2-3; D gene ambiguous. This CDR3 region has 13 residues. From germline, CDR1 is SGHTA and CDR2 FQGNSA. Trimming pared 1 base from V and 5 bases from J, leaving 7 bases between. The full variable domain, completed using reference TRBV7-2 and TRBJ2-3, is GAGVSQSPSNKVTEKGKDVELRCDPISGHTALYWYRQSLGQGLEFLIYFQGNSAPDKSGLPSDRFSAERTGGSVSTLTIQRTQQEDSAVYLCASSLVGGDTQYFGPGTRLTVL.